The 18 T cell receptor beta chains reported below all come from one sample, sequenced in a study of T cells in localized non-small cell lung cancer. The protocol was immunoSEQ multiplex PCR, while the TCRdb copy is restricted to in-frame clones and leaves out a portion. The data show roughly 3,500 clones, around 24% seen once. The source was lung tumor tissue, collected before any cancer treatment. The receptor source for this set is a man aged 35 to 69 with stage II squamous cell lung carcinoma.

The gene calls are TRBV18 and TRBJ1-3, with D possibly TRBD1 on 6 matching bases. CDR1 and CDR2 from the germline V gene are KGHSH and LQKENI. Between the trimmed V and J ends, which lost 2 bases and 0 bases, there was a span of 20 bases. The CDR3 runs 19 residues. The CDR3 reads CASSPSRWRTESSGNTIYF. The CDR3 DNA is TGTGCCAGCTCACCAAGTAGGTGGCGGACAGAGAGCTCTGGAAACACCATATATTTT.

The chain employs TRBV29-1 and TRBJ2-1, with 9 bases identical to TRBD2. Looked up from germline, CDR1 is SQVTM and CDR2 is ANQGSEA. This CDR3 comprises 17 residues. CDR3 DNA: TGCAGGTTGGGTGCAGGAGCGGGAGGTTCTTCCTACAATGAGCAGTTCTTC. It is translated as CRLGAGAGGSSYNEQFF.

The chain combines TRBV30 with TRBJ2-5, with D perhaps TRBD1 (8 bases). This CDR3 contains 13 residues. Deletions cut 5 bases from V and 3 bases from J, with 13 bases between. Germline CDR1 and CDR2: GTSNPN and SVGIG (reference sequence). CDR3 region: CAWGTGGEETQYF. For the CDR3, the DNA is TGTGCCTGGGGTACAGGGGGGGAAGAGACCCAGTACTTC. The full variable domain, in which reference TRBV30 and TRBJ2-5 provide the parts outside the CDR3, is SQTIHQWPATLVQPVGSPLSLECTVEGTSNPNLYWYRQAAGRGLQLLFYSVGIGQISSEVPQNLSASRPQDRQFILSSKKLLLSDSGFYLCAWGTGGEETQYFGPGTRLLVL.

The rearrangement joins TRBV28 to TRBJ2-1; D possibly uses TRBD1 or TRBD2 (5 bases each). V was trimmed by 5 bases and J by 3 bases, leaving 17 bases between them. Germline CDR1 and CDR2: MDHEN and SYDVKM. CDR3 size: 16 residues. CDR3 sequence reads: CASSTPRGAGYNEQFF. CDR3 DNA sequence: TGTGCCAGCAGTACCCCTAGGGGCGCGGGCTACAATGAGCAGTTCTTC. Filled out from reference TRBV28 and TRBJ2-1, the complete variable domain reads DVKVTQSSRYLVKRTGEKVFLECVQDMDHENMFWYRQDPGLGLRLIYFSYDVKMKEKGDIPEGYSVSREKKERFSLILESASTNQTSMYLCASSTPRGAGYNEQFFGPGTRLTVL.

This clone was seen a few times. The chain uses TRBV7-7 and TRBJ2-7; TRBD2 matches 7 bases. This CDR3 has 18 residues. Germline V gene sequence: CDR1 SSHAT, CDR2 FNYEAQ (reference sequence). V trimming: 5 bases; J trimming: 4 bases; junction bases outside the gene matches: 20. CDR3 amino acids: CASSRATREGPHPYEQYF. The CDR3 DNA follows: TGTGCCAGCAGCCGCGCTACCAGGGAGGGGCCCCACCCTTACGAGCAGTACTTC.

The count of this clone is one. The genes are TRBV18 and TRBJ2-5; D is unresolved. The CDR3 has 13 amino acids. CDR1 and CDR2 from the germline V gene are KGHSH and LQKENI. V shed 2 bases and J shed 0 bases, with 4 bases lying between them. Written as DNA, the CDR3 is TGTGCCAGCTCACCAGTCCACCAAGAGACCCAGTACTTC. Protein product: CASSPVHQETQYF.

J is TRBJ2-1 and V is TRBV7-6, with D hard to call. V shed 3 bases and J shed 3 bases, with 15 bases lying between them. Germline V gene lookup returns CDR1 SGHVS and CDR2 FNYEAQ. The CDR3 sequence is 16 residues long. Written as DNA, the CDR3 is TGTGCCAGCAGCTTTAGCAGGAGTAGTGGCTACAATGAGCAGTTCTTC. As protein: CASSFSRSSGYNEQFF.

The chain couples TRBV29-1 to TRBJ2-1; 7 nucleotides match TRBD1. V was pared by 0 bases and J by 8 bases, with 4 bases of the junction left unmatched. CDR1 is SQVTM, CDR2 ANQGSEA, per germline. The CDR3 sequence is 13 residues long. The CDR3 nucleotides read TGCAGCGTTGAAGATGACAGGGAAGATGAGCAGTTCTTC. Its protein product is CSVEDDREDEQFF.

The V call is TRBV19, the J call TRBJ1-5; perhaps TRBD1 as D (5 bases). Germline V lookup: CDR1 LNHDA, CDR2 SQIVND (reference sequence). With 5 bases removed from V and 2 bases from J, the gap between germline ends came to 13 bases. The CDR3 is made up of 15 amino acids. CDR3 sequence reads: CASSPTGARNQPQHF. The CDR3 DNA reads as TGTGCCAGTAGTCCAACCGGGGCCCGCAATCAGCCCCAGCATTTT.

The chain is built from TRBV18 and TRBJ1-2, with 7 positions matching TRBD1. CDR1 and CDR2 (germline): KGHSH, LQKENI. V shed 2 bases and J 8 bases; nucleotides not matched to a gene: 8. The CDR3 loop spans 14 amino acids. CDR3 sequence (DNA): TGTGCCAGCTCACCAGAGGAGGGGGCGCAGGGCTACACCTTC. Residues: CASSPEEGAQGYTF. The full variable domain, completed using reference TRBV18 and TRBJ1-2, is NAGVMQNPRHLVRRRGQEARLRCSPMKGHSHVYWYRQLPEEGLKFMVYLQKENIIDESGMPKERFSAEFPKEGPSILRIQQVVRGDSAAYFCASSPEEGAQGYTFGSGTRLTVV.

This clone has more than one count but fewer than ten. In DNA, the CDR3 is TGTGCCAGCAGCTTTATGGCAGGGAGCTCCTACGAGCAGTACTTC. It is translated as CASSFMAGSSYEQYF. V usage is TRBV11-3 and J usage is TRBJ2-7; D tentatively reads TRBD1 or TRBD2 (5 bases each). This CDR3 is built from 15 residues. The germline V and J ends were trimmed by 3 bases and 0 bases, with 12 bases remaining between them. The germline gives CDR1 SGHNT, CDR2 YENEEA.

The chain uses TRBV6-8 and TRBJ2-3; 9 bases fit TRBD2. Germline assignment: CDR1 MNHGY and CDR2 SAAAGT. The CDR3 length is 14 residues. The trim removed 0 bases at V and 6 bases at J, leaving 1 base unmatched. The CDR3 DNA follows: TGTGCCAGCAGTTACTCGGGACTAGCTGATACGCAGTATTTT. Its protein is CASSYSGLADTQYF.

This clone was detected a few times. This chain connects TRBV2 to TRBJ2-3; D is ambiguous. V dropped 0 bases and J dropped 2 bases, with 9 bases sitting between them. Germline CDR1 is SNHLY and CDR2 is FYNNEI. CDR3 length: 15 residues. CDR3 region: CASSEADGYTDTQYF. The CDR3 DNA reads as TGTGCCAGCAGTGAAGCTGACGGCTACACAGATACGCAGTATTTT.

This clone counts as medium-sized (0.01 to 0.1%). This chain uses TRBV6-8 with TRBJ2-1, with D possibly being TRBD1 (6 bases). The CDR3 has 14 amino acids. V was cut by 6 bases and J by 6 bases, with 15 bases left in between. CDR1 is MNHGY and CDR2 is SAAAGT in the germline V gene. The CDR3 protein is CASRYTGLGNEQFF. CDR3 bases: TGTGCCAGCAGATATACAGGGTTAGGCAATGAGCAGTTCTTC.

This clone is judged medium-sized. The CDR3 DNA sequence: TGTGCCAGCAGTGTCCCAGCCAACCTTCACCCCATTAAGGGCTACACCTTC. Its protein is CASSVPANLHPIKGYTF. The chain recombines TRBV6-8 with TRBJ1-2; D call uncertain. CDR1 is MNHGY and CDR2 is SAAAGT in the germline V gene. Trimming took 5 bases from V and 8 from J, leaving 27 bases between them. This CDR3 spans 17 amino acids.

This clone was detected only a few times. V and J are TRBV6-8 and TRBJ2-1; 7 bases agree with TRBD1. With V trimmed by 8 bases and J by 0 bases, 1 base remained unmatched. The CDR3 spans 13 residues. Germline V gene lookup returns CDR1 MNHGY and CDR2 SAAAGT. CDR3 in amino acids: CASRDSSYNEQFF. The CDR3 nucleotides are TGTGCCAGCCGGGACAGCTCCTACAATGAGCAGTTCTTC.

This chain uses TRBV5-1 with TRBJ1-4; 11 bases agree with TRBD1. V was pared by 4 bases and J by 6 bases, with 14 bases of the junction left unmatched. Germline V gene data show CDR1 as SGHRS and CDR2 as YFSETQ. CDR3 size: 18 residues. CDR3 bases: TGCGCCAGCAGCAACTTTGGTACTCCGGGACAGGGGGATGAAAAACTGTTTTTT. Translation gives CASSNFGTPGQGDEKLFF. Full variable domain (outside the CDR3, taken from reference TRBV5-1 and TRBJ1-4): KAGVTQTPRYLIKTRGQQVTLSCSPISGHRSVSWYQQTPGQGLQFLFEYFSETQRNKGNFPGRFSGRQFSNSRSEMNVSTLELGDSALYLCASSNFGTPGQGDEKLFFGSGTQLSVL.

This chain connects TRBV28 to TRBJ1-2; tentative D call: TRBD1 (5 bases). From germline, CDR1 is MDHEN and CDR2 SYDVKM. CDR3 size: 16 residues. V lost 2 bases and J 3 bases, leaving 16 bases between the germline ends. Written as DNA, the CDR3 is TGTGCCAGCAGTTTAAGACAGCAGATCACCTACTATGGCTACACCTTC. Amino acids: CASSLRQQITYYGYTF.